What follows are 28 T cell receptor beta chains derived from one specimen sequenced in a study of cytomegalovirus exposure and HLA in healthy donors. PCR used 60 Vbeta primers and 13 Jbeta primers. The data were produced by immunoSEQ multiplex PCR, yet TCRdb's version contains in-frame clones alone and is incomplete. The sample contains about 97,000 clones, roughly 73% of which appear only once. The sample was PBMCs. The receptor set was obtained from a man aged 40-55 years in good health and CMV-seronegative.

The chain links TRBV7-8 to TRBJ1-4; tentatively, D is TRBD1 (6 bases). This CDR3 contains 19 residues. From germline, CDR1 is SGHVS and CDR2 FQNEAQ. Deletions cut 5 bases from V and 0 bases from J, with 22 bases between. CDR3 bases: TGTGCCAGCAGCCTTTTTCGAGGGGGGGGCTCTCCAACTAATGAAAAACTGTTTTTT. Protein sequence: CASSLFRGGGSPTNEKLFF.

V and J are TRBV30 and TRBJ2-5, with a tentative D call TRBD2 (7 bases). V lost 0 bases, J lost 7 bases, and 15 bases lay in between. Germline values: CDR1 GTSNPN, CDR2 SVGIG (reference sequence). The CDR3 contains 14 residues. The CDR3 reads CAWSVRGGAGTQYF. CDR3 sequence (DNA): TGTGCCTGGAGTGTTAGGGGGGGCGCCGGGACCCAGTACTTC. The full variable domain, completed using reference TRBV30 and TRBJ2-5, is SQTIHQWPATLVQPVGSPLSLECTVEGTSNPNLYWYRQAAGRGLQLLFYSVGIGQISSEVPQNLSASRPQDRQFILSSKKLLLSDSGFYLCAWSVRGGAGTQYFGPGTRLLVL.

V usage is TRBV7-2 and J usage is TRBJ1-5; 10 bases agree with TRBD1. Unmatched junction bases numbered 4, after V lost 6 bases and J lost 2 bases. The CDR3 is 15 amino acids. Per the germline V gene, CDR1 is SGHTA and CDR2 is FQGNSA. The CDR3 protein is CASRLGTGGNQPQHF. The CDR3 region has the DNA TGTGCCAGCAGACTTGGGACAGGGGGCAATCAGCCCCAGCATTTT. Combining the CDR3 with reference TRBV7-2 and TRBJ1-5 gives the whole variable domain GAGVSQSPSNKVTEKGKDVELRCDPISGHTALYWYRQSLGQGLEFLIYFQGNSAPDKSGLPSDRFSAERTGGSVSTLTIQRTQQEDSAVYLCASRLGTGGNQPQHFGDGTRLSIL.

The chain carries TRBV4-1 and TRBJ2-2; 7 bases fit TRBD1. With V trimmed by 7 bases and J by 6 bases, 2 bases remained unmatched. Germline V gene lookup returns CDR1 MGHRA and CDR2 YSYEKL. The CDR3 extends over 12 amino acids. CDR3 region: CASTTGAGELFF. The CDR3 DNA follows: TGCGCCAGCACCACAGGGGCCGGGGAGCTGTTTTTT.

The V and J genes are TRBV2 and TRBJ1-1; possibly TRBD1 for D (6 bases). This CDR3 region has 13 residues. Trimming shortened V by 8 bases and J by 1 base, and 11 bases separated the two germline ends. CDR1 and CDR2 from the germline V gene are SNHLY and FYNNEI. The CDR3 here is CASRQVTNTEAFF. The CDR3 region has the DNA TGTGCCAGCCGACAGGTCACGAACACTGAAGCTTTCTTT.

This chain links TRBV7-6 with TRBJ1-5, with 9 bases aligning to TRBD1. Trimming at V came to 1 base and at J to 7 bases, leaving 5 bases not matched to a gene. The CDR3 sequence is 15 residues long. Per the germline V gene, CDR1 is SGHVS and CDR2 is FNYEAQ. CDR3 nucleotides: TGTGCCAGCAGCTTAGAGGACAGGGGCCGACAGCCCCAGCATTTT. It translates to CASSLEDRGRQPQHF.

With regard to this clone: An end of the junction does not agree with germline; a read error may underlie this. V is TRBV13 and J is TRBJ2-3, with 7 bases that match TRBD2. CDR1 is PRHDT and CDR2 is FYEKMQ in the germline V gene (reference sequence). CDR3 length: 12 residues. The CDR3 DNA follows: TGTGCCAGCAGCTCGGGAGGACTAGTCCAGGCTTTT. It yields the protein CASSSGGLVQAF.

The chain employs TRBV5-1 and TRBJ1-1; TRBD1 aligns across 7 bases. Germline V gene sequence: CDR1 SGHRS, CDR2 YFSETQ. The CDR3 runs 16 residues. The trim removed 4 bases at V and 8 bases at J, leaving 17 bases unmatched. CDR3 in amino acids: CASSPGPGQRYSEAFF. The CDR3 nucleotides are TGCGCCAGCAGCCCCGGTCCGGGACAGAGATACTCCGAAGCTTTCTTT. Using reference TRBV5-1 and TRBJ1-1 for the parts outside the CDR3, the full variable domain is KAGVTQTPRYLIKTRGQQVTLSCSPISGHRSVSWYQQTPGQGLQFLFEYFSETQRNKGNFPGRFSGRQFSNSRSEMNVSTLELGDSALYLCASSPGPGQRYSEAFFGQGTRLTVV.

The rearrangement uses TRBV9 and TRBJ2-3; 7 bases fit TRBD1. Germline lookup yields CDR1 SGDLS and CDR2 YYNGEE. CDR3 length: 16 amino acids. The V and J ends lost 0 bases and 8 bases, in that order; junction bases with no gene match: 12. The CDR3 is CASSVEGGGLEATQYF. The CDR3 nucleotides read TGTGCCAGCAGCGTAGAAGGGGGCGGCCTCGAGGCTACGCAGTATTTT.

In its sample, this clone was seen a few times. The chain couples TRBV2 to TRBJ1-4; 9 nucleotides match TRBD1. The CDR3 spans 14 residues. V shed 7 bases and J 8 bases; nucleotides not matched to a gene: 8. CDR1 is SNHLY, CDR2 FYNNEI, per germline. The CDR3 spells CASTRGTGSEKLFF. The CDR3 DNA is TGTGCCAGCACTCGGGGGACAGGGAGCGAAAAACTGTTTTTT.

This clone was picked up one time. This chain links TRBV4-1 with TRBJ2-3, with 8 nucleotides matching TRBD2. This CDR3 comprises 16 residues. J lost 2 bases, V lost 3 bases, and 7 bases had no gene match. CDR1 is MGHRA, CDR2 YSYEKL, per germline. CDR3 coding DNA: TGCGCCAGCAGCCAGAGAGTGCGGGGGGTCACAGATACGCAGTATTTT. It is translated as CASSQRVRGVTDTQYF.

Here the CDR3 DNA reads TGTGCCAGCAGCCGACTAACAGGGAACAGGGGAAAACTGTTTTTT. Translated, it gives CASSRLTGNRGKLFF. The chain has TRBV28 and TRBJ1-4; 7 nucleotides agree with TRBD1. Per the germline V gene, CDR1 is MDHEN and CDR2 is SYDVKM. The CDR3 covers 15 residues. The trim removed 6 bases at V and 10 bases at J, leaving 14 bases unmatched.

The chain couples TRBV2 to TRBJ2-2, with 7 bases matching TRBD1. V lost 3 bases, J lost 0 bases, and 13 bases stayed unmatched. CDR1 and CDR2 (germline): SNHLY, FYNNEI. The CDR3 runs 19 residues. CDR3 protein: CASSERGGQTFPNTGELFF. The CDR3 coding sequence is TGTGCCAGCAGTGAGCGAGGGGGACAGACTTTCCCGAACACCGGGGAGCTGTTTTTT.

The rearrangement links TRBV5-1 to TRBJ1-6; D is unresolved. This CDR3 is 15 amino acids long. Trimming left V 1 base short and J 5 bases short, with 10 bases between. Germline values: CDR1 SGHRS, CDR2 YFSETQ. The CDR3 nucleotides read TGCGCCAGCAGCTTGTCATCCGGGAATAATTCACCCCTCCACTTT. Amino acid sequence: CASSLSSGNNSPLHF.

This clone has more than one count but fewer than ten. V and J are TRBV7-7 and TRBJ2-2; possible D gene TRBD2, 6 bases. Trimming removed 1 base at V and 4 bases at J, with 7 bases between. Germline CDR1 reads SSHAT; CDR2 reads FNYEAQ (reference sequence). CDR3 length: 14 residues. The CDR3 sequence: CASSLGDFTGELFF. The CDR3 DNA reads as TGTGCCAGCAGCTTAGGGGACTTCACCGGGGAGCTGTTTTTT.

The chain recombines TRBV5-6 with TRBJ2-7; 7 nucleotides agree with TRBD1. Trimming took 3 bases from V and 2 from J; bases not matched to a gene: 2. CDR1 is SGHDT, CDR2 YYEEEE, per germline. This CDR3 has 13 amino acids. CDR3 loop: CASSYGQAYEQYV. The CDR3 DNA is TGTGCCAGCAGCTACGGACAGGCCTACGAGCAGTACGTC.

The chain has TRBV7-3 and TRBJ2-5; a weak D match, TRBD2 (6 bases). The V gene lost 1 base and the J gene lost 4 bases, with 16 bases spanning the gap. CDR1 is SGHTA, CDR2 FQGTGA, per germline. CDR3 length: 16 amino acids. The CDR3 bases are TGTGCCAGCAGCTTAAGATCCCGCGAGGAGGGAGAGACCCAGTACTTC. Amino acid sequence: CASSLRSREEGETQYF.

The chain links TRBV4-2 to TRBJ2-3; 7 nucleotides agree with TRBD2. CDR1 and CDR2 from the germline V gene are LGHNA and YNFKEQ. The CDR3 consists of 16 residues. The V gene end was trimmed by 4 bases and the J gene end by 6 bases; junction bases not matched to a gene: 13. The CDR3 nucleotides are TGTGCCAGCAGCCTGCCCCCGGGGGGTCCGACTGATACGCAGTATTTT. Translated: CASSLPPGGPTDTQYF.

This chain uses TRBV5-1 with TRBJ2-3; the D gene is possibly TRBD1 (5 bases). Germline assignment: CDR1 SGHRS and CDR2 YFSETQ. Trimming stripped 5 bases from V and 0 bases from J, with 10 bases between. There are 14 residues in the CDR3. The CDR3 is CASRQGFSTDTQYF. The CDR3 DNA reads TGCGCCAGCAGGCAGGGCTTTAGCACAGATACGCAGTATTTT. Full variable domain (outside the CDR3, taken from reference TRBV5-1 and TRBJ2-3): KAGVTQTPRYLIKTRGQQVTLSCSPISGHRSVSWYQQTPGQGLQFLFEYFSETQRNKGNFPGRFSGRQFSNSRSEMNVSTLELGDSALYLCASRQGFSTDTQYFGPGTRLTVL.

This clone was picked up one time. This chain uses TRBV10-1 with TRBJ2-7; possibly TRBD2 for D (6 bases). Germline lookup yields CDR1 WNHNN and CDR2 SYGVQD (reference sequence). Trimming stripped 3 bases from V and 5 bases from J, with 20 bases between. This CDR3 is 16 amino acids long. The CDR3 DNA sequence: TGCGCCAGCAGTGAAATCTCCGGGACTCCAGCCCACGAGCAGTACTTC. It codes for CASSEISGTPAHEQYF.

The rearrangement joins TRBV9 to TRBJ1-2; D unclear. With 3 bases removed from V and 6 bases from J, the gap between germline ends came to 9 bases. The CDR3 extends over 12 amino acids. CDR1 is SGDLS, CDR2 YYNGEE, per germline. The CDR3 DNA reads as TGTGCCAGCAGCGCACTTTCCAATGGCTACACCTTC. The encoded protein is CASSALSNGYTF. Filled out from reference TRBV9 and TRBJ1-2, the complete variable domain reads DSGVTQTPKHLITATGQRVTLRCSPRSGDLSVYWYQQSLDQGLQFLIQYYNGEERAKGNILERFSAQQFPDLHSELNLSSLELGDSALYFCASSALSNGYTFGSGTRLTVV.

This chain joins TRBV30 and TRBJ2-4; 7 bases line up with TRBD2. CDR1 and CDR2 (germline): GTSNPN, SVGIG (reference sequence). V shed 1 base, J shed 0 bases, and the junction held 15 bases outside the gene matches. The CDR3 sequence is 19 residues long. The CDR3 DNA follows: TGTGCCTGGAGTGGGGGCCGTTTCGGGGGACTACTAGCCAAAAACATTCAGTACTTC. Its translation: CAWSGGRFGGLLAKNIQYF. The full variable domain, rest sourced from reference TRBV30 and TRBJ2-4, is SQTIHQWPATLVQPVGSPLSLECTVEGTSNPNLYWYRQAAGRGLQLLFYSVGIGQISSEVPQNLSASRPQDRQFILSSKKLLLSDSGFYLCAWSGGRFGGLLAKNIQYFGAGTRLSVL.

The V call is TRBV18, the J call TRBJ1-3; D gene uncertain. This CDR3 region has 15 residues. The germline V and J ends were trimmed by 5 bases and 7 bases, with 18 bases remaining between them. The germline CDR1 and CDR2 sequences are KGHSH and LQKENI. The DNA for the CDR3 is TGTGCCAGCTCATATGGCGGCCACTCTACCAACACCATATATTTT. Its protein product is CASSYGGHSTNTIYF. The complete variable domain, with remaining parts taken from reference TRBV18 and TRBJ1-3, reads NAGVMQNPRHLVRRRGQEARLRCSPMKGHSHVYWYRQLPEEGLKFMVYLQKENIIDESGMPKERFSAEFPKEGPSILRIQQVVRGDSAAYFCASSYGGHSTNTIYFGEGSWLTVV.

This clone was observed a single time. The chain joins TRBV4-3 to TRBJ2-4, with D maybe TRBD1 (5 bases). The CDR3 loop spans 15 amino acids. V was shortened by 2 bases and J by 0 bases, with 8 bases between the two germline ends. Germline CDR1 LGHNA, CDR2 YSLEER. CDR3 in amino acids: CASSQLGLAKNIQYF. DNA for the CDR3: TGCGCCAGCAGCCAACTGGGGCTAGCCAAAAACATTCAGTACTTC.

This clone turned up a few times. The V and J genes are TRBV2 and TRBJ1-6; 7 bases fit TRBD1. V dropped 3 bases and J dropped 9; count of bases not matched to a gene: 8. CDR1 and CDR2 (germline): SNHLY, FYNNEI. The CDR3 has 15 amino acids. As DNA, the CDR3 is TGTGCCAGCAGTGACGGTATGAGGGGGCTTTCACCCCTCCACTTT. Protein product: CASSDGMRGLSPLHF.

V usage is TRBV4-2 and J usage is TRBJ2-3; D remains ambiguous. The CDR3 spans 15 residues. CDR1 is LGHNA, CDR2 YNFKEQ, per germline. Trimming pared 4 bases from V and 4 bases from J, leaving 15 bases between. The CDR3 here is CASSLRSIFADTQYF. The CDR3 DNA sequence: TGTGCCAGCAGCCTCAGGTCCATCTTCGCAGATACGCAGTATTTT.

This rearrangement joins TRBV30 to TRBJ2-3, with D possibly TRBD1 on 6 matching bases. CDR1 and CDR2 from the germline V gene are GTSNPN and SVGIG (reference sequence). Trimming removed 0 bases at V and 4 bases at J, with 20 bases between. The CDR3 runs 17 residues. The CDR3 coding sequence is TGTGCCTGGAGTGTACGTGCGGGCCCTGGGGGCGCAGATACGCAGTATTTT. Translated: CAWSVRAGPGGADTQYF. Drawing the rest from reference TRBV30 and TRBJ2-3, the complete variable domain is SQTIHQWPATLVQPVGSPLSLECTVEGTSNPNLYWYRQAAGRGLQLLFYSVGIGQISSEVPQNLSASRPQDRQFILSSKKLLLSDSGFYLCAWSVRAGPGGADTQYFGPGTRLTVL.

V and J are TRBV5-1 and TRBJ1-1; 10 bases line up with TRBD1. This CDR3 contains 12 residues. Unmatched junction bases numbered 3, after V lost 4 bases and J lost 9 bases. Germline V gene sequence: CDR1 SGHRS, CDR2 YFSETQ. CDR3 sequence: CASSPDRGQAFF. The CDR3 coding sequence is TGCGCCAGCAGCCCAGACAGGGGGCAAGCTTTCTTT.